This entry features one TCR beta chain sequence. V was pared by 6 bases and J by 6 bases, with 11 bases between. This CDR3 has 11 residues. Germline CDR1 and CDR2: GTSNPN and SVGIG (reference sequence). This entry is derived from a study of blood T cell repertoires in COVID-19. Only in-frame clones appear in the TCRdb table, and some are missing; sequencing was by immunoSEQ multiplex PCR. This table holds around 200,000 clones, 86% found once. Specimen: PBMCs or T cells enriched from blood (not recorded which). This chain connects TRBV30 to TRBJ1-2; D gene ambiguous. The sequence derives from a man aged 40-55 years with acute COVID-19. CDR3 region: CACPGRNGYTF. Here the CDR3 DNA reads TGTGCCTGCCCGGGAAGGAATGGCTACACCTTC.